This T cell receptor (beta chain) was observed in a study of cytomegalovirus exposure and HLA in healthy donors. CDR1 and CDR2 from the germline V gene are SGHTA and FQGTGA. This CDR3 has 15 amino acids. V was pared by 3 bases and J by 4 bases, with 5 bases of the junction left unmatched. The primer mix had 60 Vbeta and 13 Jbeta primers. Sequencing used immunoSEQ multiplex PCR; TCRdb keeps in-frame clones, though not all of them. The data contain more than 110,000 clones, around 10% of them singletons. The sample taken for sequencing was PBMCs. This receptor was obtained from a man aged 45-60 years in good health and CMV-seronegative. J is TRBJ2-7 and V is TRBV7-3; 11 bases are a match to TRBD1. Here the CDR3 DNA reads TGTGCCAGCAGCTTGGCAGGACAGGGGGCGTACGAGCAGTACTTC. It yields the protein CASSLAGQGAYEQYF.